A single sample gave rise to the 2 T cell receptor beta chains below, sequenced in a study of blood T cell repertoires in COVID-19. Sequencing was performed with immunoSEQ multiplex PCR; in TCRdb, only in-frame clones are kept and a portion is missing. The sample holds some 240,000 clones, roughly four fifths seen once. Source material: PBMCs or T cells enriched from blood (not recorded which). The receptor set was obtained from a man aged 25-40 years with acute COVID-19.

The chain uses TRBV6-4 and TRBJ1-2; 10 positions match TRBD1. This CDR3 is 15 amino acids long. V lost 5 bases, J lost 7 bases, and 10 bases stayed unmatched. Germline CDR1 is MRHNA and CDR2 is SNTAGT. CDR3 region: CASSPGTGEFSGYTF. Here the CDR3 DNA reads TGTGCCAGCAGTCCCGGGACAGGGGAGTTTAGTGGCTACACCTTC.

The chain employs TRBV2 and TRBJ2-3; TRBD2 matches 7 bases. This CDR3 comprises 14 residues. Germline V lookup: CDR1 SNHLY, CDR2 FYNNEI. The V segment lost 8 bases and the J segment 2 bases; nucleotides outside the gene matches: 7. The CDR3 loop is CASLLAEATDTQYF. The CDR3 DNA reads as TGTGCCAGCCTCCTAGCGGAAGCCACAGATACGCAGTATTTT.